Each of the 8 T cell receptor beta chains below was sequenced from the same sample in a study of T cell responses to AZD1222 COVID-19 vaccine. This table comes from immunoSEQ multiplex PCR, and its TCRdb copy is limited to in-frame clones, with some not included. The sample yields about 70,000 clones, 85% seen once. The source was peripheral blood, collected on day 0 of AZD1222 vaccination. The source of these receptors is an adult in good health.

The chain links TRBV6-5 to TRBJ1-4; D might be TRBD1 (5 bases). The CDR3 totals 13 residues. The germline V and J ends were trimmed by 7 bases and 8 bases, with 14 bases remaining between them. The germline gives CDR1 MNHEY, CDR2 SVGAGI. The chain's CDR3 is CASNGLGGEKLFF. The DNA for the CDR3 is TGTGCCAGCAATGGTCTTGGGGGAGAAAAACTGTTTTTT.

The J gene is TRBJ1-2, the V gene TRBV6-6, with TRBD1 matching 7 bases. The CDR3 extends over 14 amino acids. The V segment lost 10 bases and the J segment 5 bases; nucleotides outside the gene matches: 13. Germline CDR1 MNHNY, CDR2 SVGAGI (reference sequence). The CDR3 region is CATQNDRDLYGYTF. CDR3 DNA sequence: TGTGCCACCCAGAATGACAGGGACTTATATGGCTACACCTTC.

The V and J genes are TRBV6-5 and TRBJ2-5, with TRBD2 identical over 11 bases. Trimming cost V 6 bases and J 4 bases; bases outside gene matches: 4. Germline V lookup: CDR1 MNHEY, CDR2 SVGAGI. The CDR3 totals 14 residues. The chain's CDR3 is CASRPGTSGETQYF. The CDR3 DNA is TGTGCCAGCAGACCTGGGACTAGCGGAGAGACCCAGTACTTC.

The chain combines TRBV24-1 with TRBJ2-6; 14 bases align to TRBD2. CDR3 length equals 21 residues. Trimming at V came to 3 bases and at J to 0 bases, leaving 9 bases not matched to a gene. Germline V gene lookup returns CDR1 KGHDR and CDR2 SFDVKD. CDR3 DNA sequence: TGTGCCACCAGTGATCCTTCGACTAGCGGGGGGGAACTCTCTGGGGCCAACGTCCTGACTTTC. Translating it yields CATSDPSTSGGELSGANVLTF.

The CDR3 region is CASSSTSTDTQYF. The CDR3 DNA sequence: TGTGCCAGCAGTTCTACTAGCACAGATACGCAGTATTTT. This chain links TRBV5-4 with TRBJ2-3; no firm D call. Germline CDR1 SGHNT, CDR2 YYREEE (reference sequence). V lost 5 bases to trimming and J lost 0 bases, with 7 bases between them. The CDR3 sequence is 13 residues long.

The gene calls are TRBV19 and TRBJ2-5; 8 positions match TRBD1. Per germline, CDR1 LNHDA and CDR2 SQIVND (reference sequence). The CDR3 has 16 amino acids. The J segment lost 4 bases and the V segment lost 4 bases, leaving 11 bases of the junction unmatched. CDR3 sequence reads: CASSTPGDRSLETQYF. CDR3 DNA: TGTGCCAGTAGTACCCCGGGGGACAGGAGCTTAGAGACCCAGTACTTC.

This clone has a single count. The chain uses TRBV30 and TRBJ2-5; the match to TRBD1 covers 9 bases. Germline CDR1 reads GTSNPN; CDR2 reads SVGIG (reference sequence). The CDR3 runs 13 residues. Trimming took 5 bases from V and 5 from J; bases not matched to a gene: 6. CDR3 residues: CAWSQGAKETQYF. CDR3 DNA: TGTGCCTGGTCACAGGGGGCTAAGGAGACCCAGTACTTC.

The CDR3 spells CASSKVSDRLLSAYEQYF. CDR3 DNA sequence: TGTGCCAGCAGCAAAGTCTCGGACAGATTACTTTCCGCCTACGAGCAGTACTTC. The V call is TRBV21-1, the J call TRBJ2-7; the table gives TRBD1 as D, unverified against the DNA. TRBV21-1 is a recognized pseudogene. The CDR3 runs 18 residues.